These 25 T cell receptor beta chains came from one sample sequenced in a study of blood T cells in healthy people across ages (dated by TCRdb to 2015 to 2017). The method was 5' RACE. The sequencing machine was an Illumina HiSeq 2500. A second PCR of roughly 6 to 11 cycles was run with a J-beta primer mix and a sample-barcoded 5' primer. In-frame beta chains were kept once TCRdb had trimmed the public reads at Q25 with fastp and called clones with MiXCR. Each CDR3 protein gets just one entry, which takes the most common genes and DNA from the rows behind it. The table for this sample lists 1,500,000 or so distinct CDR3 sequences; 42% of them were counted only once. Of the sample, less than 5% falls within the top ten clones. Sequenced material: blood. Receptors were obtained from a woman aged 18 to 35 in good health.

The V call is TRBV9, the J call TRBJ1-2, with D uncertain. The CDR3 spans 13 residues. Trimming took off 4 bases at V and 8 bases at J, with 15 bases between the two ends. CDR1 and CDR2 from the germline V gene are SGDLS and YYNGEE. For the CDR3, the DNA is TGTGCCAGCAGCTCCCTCCTGTCGACCGGCTACACCTTC. It specifies CASSSLLSTGYTF.

This clonotype was seen only a few times. The chain recombines TRBV6-6 with TRBJ2-7; no clear D. CDR3 size: 14 residues. Germline V lookup: CDR1 MNHNY, CDR2 SVGAGI (reference sequence). The V end was cut by 4 bases, the J end by 2 bases, with 12 bases between. In nucleotides, the CDR3 is TGTGCCAGCAGTTTTACCAACAGTCCCTACGAGCAGTACTTC. This sequence encodes CASSFTNSPYEQYF.

This clonotype has only a few counts. This sequence joins TRBV7-9 and TRBJ2-7; TRBD1 is a possible D gene (6 bases). The CDR3 totals 15 residues. Trimming stripped 3 bases from V and 0 bases from J, with 12 bases between. Germline assignment: CDR1 SEHNR and CDR2 FQNEAQ (reference sequence). CDR3 protein: CASSLGRGVSYEQYF. The CDR3 DNA follows: TGTGCCAGCAGCTTGGGCAGGGGTGTCTCCTACGAGCAGTACTTC.

This clonotype has only a few counts. J is TRBJ2-1 and V is TRBV21-1; the D call in the table, TRBD1, was not verified against the DNA. TRBV21-1 is a recognized pseudogene. CDR3 length equals 16 residues. The CDR3, as DNA: TGTGCCAGCAGCAAAGAGGGCGGACAGGGGGCCTATGAGCAGTTCTTC. Its protein product is CASSKEGGQGAYEQFF.

The J gene is TRBJ1-5, the V gene TRBV20-1; no firm D call. Germline V CDR1 and CDR2: DFQATT, SNEGSKA (reference sequence). The length of the CDR3 is 13 residues. V lost 4 bases and J lost 4, with 11 bases in between. The chain's CDR3 is CSATFGVNQPQHF. DNA for the CDR3: TGCAGTGCTACTTTCGGGGTTAATCAGCCCCAGCATTTT.

This rearrangement joins TRBV10-3 to TRBJ1-5, with D perhaps TRBD1 (5 bases). The V end was cut by 11 bases, the J end by 0 bases, with 14 bases between. CDR3 length: 14 residues. Germline values: CDR1 ENHRY, CDR2 SYGVKD. CDR3 protein: CALEEGDSNQPQHF. In DNA, the CDR3 is TGTGCCCTAGAGGAAGGGGATAGCAATCAGCCCCAGCATTTT.

In its sample, this clonotype was seen a few times. The rearrangement joins TRBV6-5 to TRBJ2-1, with TRBD2 as a possible D gene (5 bases). Trimming cost V 2 bases and J 6 bases, with 20 bases left between them. Germline loops: CDR1 MNHEY, CDR2 SVGAGI. The CDR3 contains 17 residues. CDR3 bases: TGTGCCAGCAGTTACCCGCGTACCGGGATAGGGATCAATGAGCAGTTCTTC. Its protein is CASSYPRTGIGINEQFF.

The chain joins TRBV5-1 to TRBJ1-1, with 7 bases lining up with TRBD1. Looked up from germline, CDR1 is SGHRS and CDR2 is YFSETQ. The length of the CDR3 is 14 residues. V trimming: 4 bases; J trimming: 4 bases; junction bases outside the gene matches: 7. CDR3 sequence reads: CASSPDRMGTEAFF. The DNA for the CDR3 is TGCGCCAGCAGCCCGGACAGGATGGGCACTGAAGCTTTCTTT.

This clonotype was detected a few times. The chain uses TRBV6-6 and TRBJ2-3; D ambiguous. Germline CDR1 is MNHNY and CDR2 is SVGAGI (reference sequence). The CDR3 length is 12 residues. V lost 5 bases and J lost 5, with 8 bases in between. CDR3 coding DNA: TGTGCCAGCAGTGACCGAAGAGATACGCAGTATTTT. The encoded protein is CASSDRRDTQYF.

The chain couples TRBV11-2 to TRBJ2-1; TRBD2 matches 9 bases. The CDR3 runs 16 residues. The V and J ends lost 5 bases and 0 bases, in that order; junction bases with no gene match: 5. Germline V lookup: CDR1 SGHAT, CDR2 FQNNGV. The CDR3 spells CASSRTSVSSYNEQFF. For the CDR3, the DNA is TGTGCCAGCAGCCGGACTAGCGTTAGCTCCTACAATGAGCAGTTCTTC.

The chain combines TRBV6-2 or TRBV6-3 with TRBJ2-7; D is possibly TRBD1 (5 bases). CDR3 length equals 16 residues. Germline values: CDR1 MNHEY, CDR2 SVGEGT. V shed 5 bases and J shed 1 base, with 18 bases lying between them. CDR3 protein: CASSTDWGLVSYEQYF. The CDR3 nucleotides are TGTGCCAGCAGTACCGACTGGGGCTTAGTGTCCTACGAGCAGTACTTC.

A remark on this clonotype: A junction boundary mismatches the germline segment, possibly from a read error. The chain joins TRBV20-1 to TRBJ2-5; TRBD2 aligns across 11 bases. The CDR3 is 18 amino acids. Germline V gene sequence: CDR1 DFQATT, CDR2 SNEGSKA (reference sequence). The CDR3 region has the DNA TGCGGTGCTAGAGATCCTCTAGCGGGAGGTCAACCTTACAATGAGCAGTACTTC. Protein product: CGARDPLAGGQPYNEQYF.

The rearrangement links TRBV13 to TRBJ2-3, with TRBD2 identical over 7 bases. The CDR3 totals 19 residues. Trimming took 3 bases from V and 0 from J; bases not matched to a gene: 15. Germline V CDR1 and CDR2: PRHDT, FYEKMQ (reference sequence). CDR3 DNA sequence: TGTGCCAGCAGCTTGTTCATGGACTCGGGGGGAGCCAGCACAGATACGCAGTATTTT. This encodes CASSLFMDSGGASTDTQYF.

The gene calls are TRBV5-1 and TRBJ2-1; D is uncertain. The germline V gene encodes CDR1 SGHRS and CDR2 YFSETQ. This CDR3 contains 15 residues. V was clipped by 1 base and J by 0 bases, with 8 bases between them. The CDR3 DNA reads as TGCGCCAGCAGCTTGACAGTGGTCTCCTACAATGAGCAGTTCTTC. It translates to CASSLTVVSYNEQFF.

This clonotype was counted a few times. This chain connects TRBV27 to TRBJ2-7; D gene ambiguous. Between the trimmed V and J ends, which lost 5 bases and 2 bases, there was a span of 10 bases. Germline CDR1 and CDR2: MNHEY and SMNVEV (reference sequence). This CDR3 comprises 13 residues. The CDR3 here is CASSVDPTYEQYF. CDR3 nucleotides: TGTGCCAGCAGTGTGGACCCAACCTACGAGCAGTACTTC.

The V gene is TRBV14, the J gene TRBJ2-7; tentative D call: TRBD1 (5 bases). This CDR3 is built from 17 residues. The ends were cut back, 1 base at V and 1 base at J, with 17 bases in the middle. Germline assignment: CDR1 SGHDN and CDR2 FVKESK. The CDR3 nucleotides are TGTGCCAGCAGCCAAGTCCCAGAAGGACATTTTTCCTACGAGCAGTACTTC. This encodes CASSQVPEGHFSYEQYF. The variable domain in full, completed from reference TRBV14 and TRBJ2-7, reads EAGVTQFPSHSVIEKGQTVTLRCDPISGHDNLYWYRRVMGKEIKFLLHFVKESKQDESGMPNNRFLAERTGGTYSTLKVQPAELEDSGVYFCASSQVPEGHFSYEQYFGPGTRLTVT.

This clonotype has more than one count but fewer than ten. The chain couples TRBV20-1 to TRBJ2-6; no definite D call. The CDR3 is 13 residues long. CDR1 and CDR2 from the germline V gene are DFQATT and SNEGSKA (reference sequence). Trimming left V 2 bases short and J 3 bases short, with 5 bases between. The CDR3 DNA follows: TGCAGTGCTAGAAGAGATGGGGCCAACGTCCTGACTTTC. Protein: CSARRDGANVLTF.

J is TRBJ2-3 and V is TRBV6-5; D call uncertain. Per germline, CDR1 MNHEY and CDR2 SVGAGI. Trimming stripped 0 bases from V and 4 bases from J, with 8 bases between. The CDR3 loop spans 14 amino acids. The CDR3 nucleotides are TGTGCCAGCAGTTACTCACCCTCCCCAGATACGCAGTATTTT. It encodes CASSYSPSPDTQYF.

The chain employs TRBV6-4 and TRBJ2-1; TRBD2 matches 10 bases. The CDR3 loop spans 14 amino acids. CDR1 and CDR2 from the germline V gene are MRHNA and SNTAGT. The V gene end was trimmed by 6 bases and the J gene end by 9 bases; junction bases not matched to a gene: 8. The CDR3 sequence is CASRLASGSPEQFF. As DNA, the CDR3 is TGTGCCAGCAGACTGGCTAGCGGGAGTCCTGAGCAGTTCTTC.

The chain is built from TRBV28 and TRBJ1-2, with TRBD1 matching over 8 bases. The CDR3 spans 15 residues. The V and J ends lost 7 bases and 4 bases, in that order; junction bases with no gene match: 11. CDR1 and CDR2 from the germline V gene are MDHEN and SYDVKM. CDR3 sequence: CASTVNQGAGYGYTF. DNA for the CDR3: TGTGCCAGCACCGTCAACCAGGGGGCGGGCTATGGCTACACCTTC.

The chain links TRBV5-1 to TRBJ2-5, with 8 bases identical to TRBD2. From germline, CDR1 is SGHRS and CDR2 YFSETQ. V trimming: 2 bases; J trimming: 11 bases; junction bases outside the gene matches: 14. This CDR3 contains 15 residues. The CDR3 DNA reads TGCGCCAGCAGCTTTATAACTAGCGGAAACAATGAGCAGTACTTC. Protein: CASSFITSGNNEQYF.

The chain joins TRBV2 to TRBJ1-2; D remains unclear. Between the trimmed V and J ends, which lost 4 bases and 3 bases, there was a span of 9 bases. The CDR3 sequence is 13 residues long. Germline V gene data show CDR1 as SNHLY and CDR2 as FYNNEI. This chain's CDR3 is CASSAEMDYGYTF. Written as DNA, the CDR3 is TGTGCCAGCAGTGCAGAGATGGACTATGGCTACACCTTC.

This chain joins TRBV2 and TRBJ2-3; 8 nucleotides line up with TRBD2. This CDR3 is built from 18 residues. Trimming cost V 0 bases and J 5 bases; bases outside gene matches: 13. CDR1 is SNHLY and CDR2 is FYNNEI in the germline V gene. The CDR3 nucleotides are TGTGCCAGCAGTGAAGCGCTTATAGCGGGGACTGCGGGAGATACGCAGTATTTT. This translates into CASSEALIAGTAGDTQYF.

This chain links TRBV10-3 with TRBJ2-3; D not resolved. V was trimmed by 2 bases and J by 0 bases, leaving 9 bases between them. The CDR3 length is 15 residues. Germline V CDR1 and CDR2: ENHRY, SYGVKD. CDR3: CAISEPRRSTDTQYF. The CDR3 coding sequence is TGTGCCATCAGTGAGCCCCGGAGAAGCACAGATACGCAGTATTTT.

This chain connects TRBV20-1 to TRBJ2-7; maybe TRBD2 (5 bases). This CDR3 comprises 12 residues. In germline, CDR1 is DFQATT, CDR2 SNEGSKA (reference sequence). The V and J ends lost 0 bases and 4 bases respectively, with 7 bases between them. DNA for the CDR3: TGCAGTGCTAGAGATTGGGAGTACGAGCAGTACTTC. This encodes CSARDWEYEQYF.